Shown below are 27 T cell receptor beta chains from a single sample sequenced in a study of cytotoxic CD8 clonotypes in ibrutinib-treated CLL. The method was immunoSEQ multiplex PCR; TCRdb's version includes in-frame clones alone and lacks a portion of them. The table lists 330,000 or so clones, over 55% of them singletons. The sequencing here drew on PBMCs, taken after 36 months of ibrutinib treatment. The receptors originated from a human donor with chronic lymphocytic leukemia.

The CDR3 nucleotides are TGCGCCAGCAGCCAAGTACGCAACAGCCCCTACGAGCAGTACTTC. Translated: CASSQVRNSPYEQYF. The J gene is TRBJ2-7, the V gene TRBV4-1, with D unresolved. Trimming removed 1 base at V and 2 bases at J, with 12 bases between. Germline V gene lookup returns CDR1 MGHRA and CDR2 YSYEKL. The CDR3 consists of 15 residues.

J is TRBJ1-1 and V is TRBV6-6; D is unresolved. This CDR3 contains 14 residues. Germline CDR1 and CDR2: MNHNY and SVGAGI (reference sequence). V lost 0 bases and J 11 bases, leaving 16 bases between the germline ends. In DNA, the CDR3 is TGTGCCAGCAGTTACTCGAGTCCAAATACTCGGGCTTTCTTT. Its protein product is CASSYSSPNTRAFF.

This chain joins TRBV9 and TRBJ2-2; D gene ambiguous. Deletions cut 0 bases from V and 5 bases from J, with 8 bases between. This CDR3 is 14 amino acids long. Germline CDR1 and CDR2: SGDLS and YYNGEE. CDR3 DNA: TGTGCCAGCAGCGTAGGTGGTACGACCGGGGAGCTGTTTTTT. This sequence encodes CASSVGGTTGELFF.

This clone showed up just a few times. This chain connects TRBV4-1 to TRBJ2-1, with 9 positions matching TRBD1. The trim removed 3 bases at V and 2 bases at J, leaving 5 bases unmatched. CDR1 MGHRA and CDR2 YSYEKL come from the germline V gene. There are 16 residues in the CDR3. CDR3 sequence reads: CASSQDRGSPYNEQFF. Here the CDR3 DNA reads TGCGCCAGCAGCCAGGACAGGGGCAGTCCCTACAATGAGCAGTTCTTC.

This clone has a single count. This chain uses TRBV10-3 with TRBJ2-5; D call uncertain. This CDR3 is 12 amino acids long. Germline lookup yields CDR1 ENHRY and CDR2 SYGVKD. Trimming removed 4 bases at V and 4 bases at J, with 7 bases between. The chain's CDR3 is CAISVVGETQYF. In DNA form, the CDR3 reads TGTGCCATCAGTGTAGTGGGAGAGACCCAGTACTTC.

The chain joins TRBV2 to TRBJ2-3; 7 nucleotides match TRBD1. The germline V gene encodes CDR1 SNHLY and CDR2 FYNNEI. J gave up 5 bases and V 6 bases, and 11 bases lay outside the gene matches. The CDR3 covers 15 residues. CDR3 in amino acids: CASSPDRVSGDTQYF. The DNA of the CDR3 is TGTGCCAGCAGCCCCGACAGGGTTTCGGGAGATACGCAGTATTTT.

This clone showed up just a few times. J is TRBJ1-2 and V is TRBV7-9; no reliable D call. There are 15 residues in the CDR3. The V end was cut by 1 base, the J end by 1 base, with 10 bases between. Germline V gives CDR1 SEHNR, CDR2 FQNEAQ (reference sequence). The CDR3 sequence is CASSLVSLINYGYTF. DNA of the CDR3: TGTGCCAGCAGCTTAGTTAGCCTGATTAACTATGGCTACACCTTC.

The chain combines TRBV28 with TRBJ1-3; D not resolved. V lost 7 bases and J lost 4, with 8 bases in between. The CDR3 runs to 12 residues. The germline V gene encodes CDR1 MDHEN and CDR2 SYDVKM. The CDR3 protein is CASTYKGNTIYF. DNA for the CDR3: TGTGCCAGCACATACAAGGGAAACACCATATATTTT.

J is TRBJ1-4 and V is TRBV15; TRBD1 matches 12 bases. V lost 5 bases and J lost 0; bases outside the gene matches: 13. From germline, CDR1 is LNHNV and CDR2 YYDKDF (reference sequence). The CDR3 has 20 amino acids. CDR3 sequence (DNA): TGTGCCACCAGCCCAGACGGGACAGGGGGCATTCTAGCAACTAATGAAAAACTGTTTTTT. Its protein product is CATSPDGTGGILATNEKLFF.

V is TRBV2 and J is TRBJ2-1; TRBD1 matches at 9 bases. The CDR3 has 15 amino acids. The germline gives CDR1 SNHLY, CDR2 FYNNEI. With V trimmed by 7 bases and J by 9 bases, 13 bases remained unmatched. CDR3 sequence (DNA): TGTGCCAGCACCCGAGGCAACAGGGGGCAGGGTGAGCAGTTCTTC. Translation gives CASTRGNRGQGEQFF.

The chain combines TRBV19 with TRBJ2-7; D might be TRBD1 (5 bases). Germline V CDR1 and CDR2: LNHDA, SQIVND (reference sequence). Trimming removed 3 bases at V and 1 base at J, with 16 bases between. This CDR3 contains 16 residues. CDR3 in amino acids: CASSIAGDSPSYEQYF. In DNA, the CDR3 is TGTGCCAGTAGTATTGCAGGAGACAGTCCGTCCTACGAGCAGTACTTC.

The CDR3 DNA follows: TGTGCCAGCAGTTTAACAGGGCAACTCTCTGGGGCCAACGTCCTGACTTTC. It is translated as CASSLTGQLSGANVLTF. The V call is TRBV27, the J call TRBJ2-6, with TRBD1 as a possible D gene (6 bases). Germline assignment: CDR1 MNHEY and CDR2 SMNVEV (reference sequence). The CDR3 loop spans 17 amino acids. V was shortened by 2 bases and J by 0 bases, with 11 bases between the two germline ends.

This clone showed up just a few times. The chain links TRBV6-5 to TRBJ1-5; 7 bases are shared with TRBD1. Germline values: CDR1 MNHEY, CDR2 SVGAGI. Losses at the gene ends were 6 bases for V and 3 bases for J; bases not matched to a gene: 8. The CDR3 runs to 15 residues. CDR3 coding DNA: TGTGCCAGCAGCCGGGACAGATCATCCAATCAGCCCCAGCATTTT. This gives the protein CASSRDRSSNQPQHF.

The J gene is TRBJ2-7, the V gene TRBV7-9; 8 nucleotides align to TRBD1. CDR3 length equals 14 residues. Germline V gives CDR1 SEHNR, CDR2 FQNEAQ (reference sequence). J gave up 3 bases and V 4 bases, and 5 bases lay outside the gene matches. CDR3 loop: CASSSGQGDYEQYF. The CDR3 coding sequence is TGTGCCAGCAGCTCTGGACAGGGTGACTACGAGCAGTACTTC.

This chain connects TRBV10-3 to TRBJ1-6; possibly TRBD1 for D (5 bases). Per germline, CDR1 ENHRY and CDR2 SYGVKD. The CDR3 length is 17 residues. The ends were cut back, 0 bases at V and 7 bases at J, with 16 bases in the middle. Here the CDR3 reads CAISESGGKTGNSPLHF. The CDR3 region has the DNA TGTGCCATCAGTGAGTCTGGGGGAAAAACCGGGAATTCACCCCTCCACTTT.

The CDR3 reads CASSYSNRGWTEAFF. CDR3 DNA sequence: TGTGCCAGCAGTTACTCGAACAGGGGTTGGACTGAAGCTTTCTTT. The chain combines TRBV6-5 with TRBJ1-1; TRBD1 matches at 7 bases. The CDR3 is 15 residues long. CDR1 MNHEY and CDR2 SVGAGI come from the germline V gene. Losses at the gene ends were 0 bases for V and 5 bases for J; bases not matched to a gene: 6.

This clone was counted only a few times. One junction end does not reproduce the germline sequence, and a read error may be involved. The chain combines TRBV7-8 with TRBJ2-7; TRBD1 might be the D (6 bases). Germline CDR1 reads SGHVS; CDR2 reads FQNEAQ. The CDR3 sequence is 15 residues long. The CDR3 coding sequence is TGTGCCAGCAGCACTTGGGGGCCACCCTCCGACGAGCAGTACTTC. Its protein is CASSTWGPPSDEQYF.

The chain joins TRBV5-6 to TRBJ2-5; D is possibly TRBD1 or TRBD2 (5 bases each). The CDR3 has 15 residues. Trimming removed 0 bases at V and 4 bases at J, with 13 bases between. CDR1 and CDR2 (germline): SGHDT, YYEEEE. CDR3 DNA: TGTGCCAGCAGCTTGGGGTTGGGGGTAGGAGAGACCCAGTACTTC. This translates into CASSLGLGVGETQYF.

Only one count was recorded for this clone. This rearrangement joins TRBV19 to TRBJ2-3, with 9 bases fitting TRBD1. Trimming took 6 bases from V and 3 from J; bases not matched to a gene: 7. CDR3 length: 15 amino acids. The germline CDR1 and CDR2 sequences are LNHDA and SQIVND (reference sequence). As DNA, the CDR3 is TGTGCCAGTAGACCTACAGGGGGCGGGACAGATACGCAGTATTTT. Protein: CASRPTGGGTDTQYF.

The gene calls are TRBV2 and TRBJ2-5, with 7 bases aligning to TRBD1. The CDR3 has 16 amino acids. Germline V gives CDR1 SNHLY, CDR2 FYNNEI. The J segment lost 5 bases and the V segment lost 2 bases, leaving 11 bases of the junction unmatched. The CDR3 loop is CASSERGQWFRETQYF. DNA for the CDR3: TGTGCCAGCAGTGAAAGGGGACAGTGGTTTCGGGAGACCCAGTACTTC.

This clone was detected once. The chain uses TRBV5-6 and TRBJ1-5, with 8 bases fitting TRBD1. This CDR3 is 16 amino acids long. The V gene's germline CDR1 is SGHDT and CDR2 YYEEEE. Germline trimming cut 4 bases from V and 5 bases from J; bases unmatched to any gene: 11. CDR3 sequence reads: CASSRARQGRDQPQHF. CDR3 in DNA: TGTGCCAGCAGCCGAGCCCGACAGGGGAGGGATCAGCCCCAGCATTTT.

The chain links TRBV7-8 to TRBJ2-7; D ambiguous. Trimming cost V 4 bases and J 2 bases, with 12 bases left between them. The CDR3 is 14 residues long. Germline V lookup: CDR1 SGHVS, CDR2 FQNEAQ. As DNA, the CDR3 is TGTGCCAGCAGCTCCCGGACGGTTACCTACGAGCAGTACTTC. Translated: CASSSRTVTYEQYF.

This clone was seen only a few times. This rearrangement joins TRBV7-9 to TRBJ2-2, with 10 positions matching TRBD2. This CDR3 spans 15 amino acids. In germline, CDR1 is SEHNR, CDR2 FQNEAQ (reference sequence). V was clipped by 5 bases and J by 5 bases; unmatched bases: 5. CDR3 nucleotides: TGTGCCAGCAGCCGACGAGCGGGAGGGACCGGGGAGCTGTTTTTT. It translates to CASSRRAGGTGELFF.

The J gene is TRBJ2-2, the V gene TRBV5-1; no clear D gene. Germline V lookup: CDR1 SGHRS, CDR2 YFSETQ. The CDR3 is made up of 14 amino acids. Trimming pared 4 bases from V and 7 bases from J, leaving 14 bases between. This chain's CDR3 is CASSLITSGGELFF. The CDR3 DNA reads TGCGCCAGCAGCCTTATAACCTCGGGCGGGGAGCTGTTTTTT.

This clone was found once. The CDR3 region has the DNA TGTGCCAGCAGCTCCCGGGCACAGGGGCTCACTGGGGCCAACGTCCTGACTTTC. Its translation is CASSSRAQGLTGANVLTF. V usage is TRBV9 and J usage is TRBJ2-6; 7 bases line up with TRBD1. V gave up 4 bases and J gave up 2 bases; unmatched junction bases: 12. The germline V gene has CDR1 SGDLS and CDR2 YYNGEE. The CDR3 spans 18 residues. Looking up the rest from reference TRBV9 and TRBJ2-6 gives the full variable domain: DSGVTQTPKHLITATGQRVTLRCSPRSGDLSVYWYQQSLDQGLQFLIQYYNGEERAKGNILERFSAQQFPDLHSELNLSSLELGDSALYFCASSSRAQGLTGANVLTFGAGSRLTVL.

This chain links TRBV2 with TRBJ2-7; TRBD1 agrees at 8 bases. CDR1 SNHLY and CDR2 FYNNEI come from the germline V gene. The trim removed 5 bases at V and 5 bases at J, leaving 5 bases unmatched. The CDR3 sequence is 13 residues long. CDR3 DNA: TGTGCCAGCAGTCCGACAGGGGTCAACGAGCAGTACTTC. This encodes CASSPTGVNEQYF.

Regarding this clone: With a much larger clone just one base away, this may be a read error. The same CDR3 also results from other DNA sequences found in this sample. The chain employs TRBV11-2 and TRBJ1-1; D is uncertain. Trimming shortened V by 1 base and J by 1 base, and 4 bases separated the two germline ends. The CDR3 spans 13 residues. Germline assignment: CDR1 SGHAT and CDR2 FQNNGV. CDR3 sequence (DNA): TGTGCCAGCAGCTTAGGCGGGAACACTGAAGCTTTCTTT. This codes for CASSLGGNTEAFF.